These 8 T cell receptor beta chains originate from one sample sequenced in a study of T cells after yellow fever vaccination. Via MiXCR, TCRdb re-called the 5' RACE reads, giving one row per CDR3 protein. The top ten clones hold about a sixth of a sample with under 600,000 distinct CDR3 sequences, 20% to 25% of them seen once. This specimen consisted of PBMCs, obtained roughly 23 days after the first yellow fever vaccination. Receptor source: a man aged 18 to 29 who received the YFV17D yellow fever vaccine.

The rearrangement uses TRBV5-1 and TRBJ2-2; D gene uncertain. V was trimmed by 4 bases and J by 1 base, leaving 11 bases between them. The CDR3 is made up of 15 amino acids. CDR1 is SGHRS, CDR2 YFSETQ, per germline. CDR3 in DNA: TGCGCCAGCAGCCAACGGTCCCAGAACACCGGGGAGCTGTTTTTT. Its translation: CASSQRSQNTGELFF. The full variable domain, in which reference TRBV5-1 and TRBJ2-2 provide the parts outside the CDR3, is KAGVTQTPRYLIKTRGQQVTLSCSPISGHRSVSWYQQTPGQGLQFLFEYFSETQRNKGNFPGRFSGRQFSNSRSEMNVSTLELGDSALYLCASSQRSQNTGELFFGEGSRLTVL.

This clonotype was recorded a few times. The V gene is TRBV12-3 or TRBV12-4, the J gene TRBJ1-3; weak D call: TRBD1 (6 bases). This CDR3 has 17 residues. Trimming took off 8 bases at V and 0 bases at J, with 20 bases between the two ends. This CDR3 is CASRRGGLTGSGNTIYF. CDR3 nucleotide sequence: TGTGCCAGCCGCCGGGGGGGCCTTACGGGCTCTGGAAACACCATATATTTT.

V and J are TRBV4-3 and TRBJ2-3, with D hard to call. The V end was cut by 5 bases, the J end by 1 base, with 10 bases between. CDR3 size: 14 residues. Germline CDR1 is LGHNA and CDR2 is YSLEER. The CDR3 is CASSKERGTDTQYF. As DNA, the CDR3 is TGCGCCAGCAGCAAGGAGCGTGGCACAGATACGCAGTATTTT.

This clonotype was counted at least ten times. The chain employs TRBV5-1 and TRBJ1-1; TRBD1 aligns across 7 bases. Losses at the gene ends were 4 bases for V and 4 bases for J; bases not matched to a gene: 10. The V gene's germline CDR1 is SGHRS and CDR2 YFSETQ. This CDR3 is built from 15 residues. In nucleotides, the CDR3 is TGCGCCAGCAGCAGGGATGAGTCAGGGGGCACTGAAGCTTTCTTT. It translates to CASSRDESGGTEAFF.

This clonotype was seen repeatedly, ten times or more. This chain links TRBV25-1 with TRBJ2-7, with D uncertain. Germline CDR1 MGHDK, CDR2 SYGVNS. The CDR3 has 11 residues. Between the trimmed V and J ends, which lost 4 bases and 3 bases, there was a span of 4 bases. CDR3 sequence: CASSAGYEQYF. In nucleotides, the CDR3 is TGTGCCAGCAGTGCCGGCTACGAGCAGTACTTC.

Only a few counts were recorded for this clonotype. This chain joins TRBV5-1 and TRBJ1-1, with D unresolved. V was shortened by 2 bases and J by 1 base, with 9 bases between the two germline ends. Per the germline V gene, CDR1 is SGHRS and CDR2 is YFSETQ. The CDR3 runs 14 residues. The CDR3 region is CASSLHTRNTEAFF. The CDR3 coding sequence is TGCGCCAGCAGCTTACATACGCGGAACACTGAAGCTTTCTTT.

This clonotype showed up just a few times. The chain recombines TRBV5-8 with TRBJ2-6; unclear D gene. Germline V gene lookup returns CDR1 SGHTS and CDR2 YDEGEE. CDR3 length: 15 amino acids. With 4 bases removed from V and 1 base from J, the gap between germline ends came to 9 bases. This CDR3 reads CASSMTLSGANVLTF. The CDR3 coding sequence is TGTGCCAGCAGCATGACCCTATCTGGGGCCAACGTCCTGACTTTC.

V usage is TRBV18 and J usage is TRBJ2-7, with D possibly matching TRBD1 (5 bases). Trimming took 3 bases from V and 6 from J, leaving 9 bases between them. In germline, CDR1 is KGHSH, CDR2 LQKENI. The CDR3 is 12 residues long. CDR3 bases: TGTGCCAGCTCACCCCAGGGTGCCGAGCAGTACGTC. Protein sequence: CASSPQGAEQYV.